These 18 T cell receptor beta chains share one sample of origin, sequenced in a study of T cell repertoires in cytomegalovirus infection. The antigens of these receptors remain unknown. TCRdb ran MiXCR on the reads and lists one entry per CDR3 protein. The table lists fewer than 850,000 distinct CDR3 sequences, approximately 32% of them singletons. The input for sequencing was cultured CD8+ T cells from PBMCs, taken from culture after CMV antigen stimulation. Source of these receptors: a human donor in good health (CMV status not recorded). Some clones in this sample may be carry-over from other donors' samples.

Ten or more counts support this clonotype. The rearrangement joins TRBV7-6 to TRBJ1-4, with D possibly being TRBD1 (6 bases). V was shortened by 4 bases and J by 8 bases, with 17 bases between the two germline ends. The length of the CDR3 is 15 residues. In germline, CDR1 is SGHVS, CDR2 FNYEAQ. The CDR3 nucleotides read TGTGCCAGCAGCTCTGCTGGGGGGGCGAGCGAAAAACTGTTTTTT. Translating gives CASSSAGGASEKLFF.

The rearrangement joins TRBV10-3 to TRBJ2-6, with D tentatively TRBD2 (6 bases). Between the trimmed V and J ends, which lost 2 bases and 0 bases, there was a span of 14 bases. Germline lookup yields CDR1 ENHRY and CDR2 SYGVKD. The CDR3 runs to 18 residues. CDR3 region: CAISEKGGGASGANVLTF. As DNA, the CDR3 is TGTGCCATCAGTGAGAAGGGCGGCGGGGCCTCTGGGGCCAACGTCCTGACTTTC.

The CDR3 protein is CASSSTGQASSGANVLTF. The CDR3 DNA reads as TGCGCCAGCAGCAGCACTGGGCAGGCGAGCTCTGGGGCCAACGTCCTGACTTTC. This rearrangement joins TRBV4-1 to TRBJ2-6; no clear D. Trimming left V 5 bases short and J 0 bases short, with 17 bases between. The CDR3 is 18 residues long. Germline-derived CDR1 and CDR2 are MGHRA and YSYEKL.

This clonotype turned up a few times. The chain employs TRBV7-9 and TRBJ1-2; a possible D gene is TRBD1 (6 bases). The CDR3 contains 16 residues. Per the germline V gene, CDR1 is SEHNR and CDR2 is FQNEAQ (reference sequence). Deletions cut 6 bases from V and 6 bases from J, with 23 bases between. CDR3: CASSSFSGTSTHGYTF. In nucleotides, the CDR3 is TGTGCCAGCAGTTCATTCTCCGGGACAAGCACACATGGCTACACCTTC.

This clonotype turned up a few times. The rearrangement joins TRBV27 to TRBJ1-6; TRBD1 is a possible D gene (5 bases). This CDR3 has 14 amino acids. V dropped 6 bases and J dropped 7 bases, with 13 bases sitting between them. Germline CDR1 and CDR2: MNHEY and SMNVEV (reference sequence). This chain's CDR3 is CASRPGTGNSPLHF. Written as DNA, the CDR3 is TGTGCCAGCAGACCCGGGACTGGAAATTCACCCCTCCACTTT.

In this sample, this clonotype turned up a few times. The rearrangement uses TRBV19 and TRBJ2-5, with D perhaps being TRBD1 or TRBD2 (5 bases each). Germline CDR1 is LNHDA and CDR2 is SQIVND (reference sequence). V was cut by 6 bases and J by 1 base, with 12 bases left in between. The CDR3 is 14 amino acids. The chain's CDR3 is CASSRDRFQETQYF. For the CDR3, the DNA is TGTGCCAGTAGCAGGGACCGATTCCAAGAGACCCAGTACTTC.

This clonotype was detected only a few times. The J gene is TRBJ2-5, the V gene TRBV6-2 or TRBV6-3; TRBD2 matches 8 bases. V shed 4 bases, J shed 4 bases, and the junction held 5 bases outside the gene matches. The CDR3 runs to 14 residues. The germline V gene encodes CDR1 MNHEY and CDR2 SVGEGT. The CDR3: CASSFGTRPETQYF. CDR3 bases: TGTGCCAGCAGTTTCGGGACTAGACCAGAGACCCAGTACTTC.

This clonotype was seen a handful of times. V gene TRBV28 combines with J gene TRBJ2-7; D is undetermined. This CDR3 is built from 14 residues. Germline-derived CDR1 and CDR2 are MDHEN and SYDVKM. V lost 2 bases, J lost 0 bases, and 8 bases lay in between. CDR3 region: CASSLLWSSYEQYV. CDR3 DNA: TGTGCCAGCAGTTTACTATGGAGCTCCTACGAGCAGTACGTC.

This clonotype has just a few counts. The CDR3 here is CAISEDEVPVGTEAFF. The CDR3, as DNA: TGTGCCATCAGTGAGGACGAGGTCCCTGTGGGCACTGAAGCTTTCTTT. The chain combines TRBV10-3 with TRBJ1-1; D unresolved. CDR1 is ENHRY, CDR2 SYGVKD, per germline. This CDR3 comprises 16 residues. V lost 2 bases to trimming and J lost 4 bases, with 17 bases between them.

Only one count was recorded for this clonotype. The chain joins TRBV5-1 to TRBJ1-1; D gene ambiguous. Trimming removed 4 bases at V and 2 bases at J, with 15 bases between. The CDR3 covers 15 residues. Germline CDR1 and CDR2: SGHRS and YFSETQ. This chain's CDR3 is CASSDEGRKNTEAFF. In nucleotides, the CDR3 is TGCGCCAGCAGCGACGAGGGCAGAAAAAACACTGAAGCTTTCTTT.

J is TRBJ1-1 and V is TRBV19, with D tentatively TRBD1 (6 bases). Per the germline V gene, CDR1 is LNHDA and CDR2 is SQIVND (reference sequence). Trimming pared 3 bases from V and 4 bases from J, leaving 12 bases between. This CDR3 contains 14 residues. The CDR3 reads CASSIGGGGTEAFF. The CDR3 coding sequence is TGTGCCAGTAGTATCGGTGGGGGCGGCACTGAAGCTTTCTTT.

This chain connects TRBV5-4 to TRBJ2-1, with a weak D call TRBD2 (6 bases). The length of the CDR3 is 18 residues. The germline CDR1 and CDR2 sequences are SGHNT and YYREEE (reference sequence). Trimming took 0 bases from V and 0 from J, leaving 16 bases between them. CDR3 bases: TGTGCCAGCAGCTTGGAGAGTAGCGGTCCCCTCTCCTACAATGAGCAGTTCTTC. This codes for CASSLESSGPLSYNEQFF.

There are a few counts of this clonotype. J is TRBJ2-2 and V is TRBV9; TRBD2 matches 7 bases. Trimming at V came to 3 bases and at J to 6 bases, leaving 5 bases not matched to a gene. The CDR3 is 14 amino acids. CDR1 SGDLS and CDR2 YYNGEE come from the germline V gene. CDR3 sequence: CASSAMGGAGELFF. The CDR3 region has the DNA TGTGCCAGCAGCGCGATGGGAGGGGCCGGGGAGCTGTTTTTT.

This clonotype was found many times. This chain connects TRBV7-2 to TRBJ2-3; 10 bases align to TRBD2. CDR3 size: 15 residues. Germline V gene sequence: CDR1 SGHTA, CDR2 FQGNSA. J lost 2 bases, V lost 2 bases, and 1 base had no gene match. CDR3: CASSLTSGATDTQYF. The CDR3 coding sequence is TGTGCCAGCAGCTTAACTAGCGGGGCCACAGATACGCAGTATTTT.

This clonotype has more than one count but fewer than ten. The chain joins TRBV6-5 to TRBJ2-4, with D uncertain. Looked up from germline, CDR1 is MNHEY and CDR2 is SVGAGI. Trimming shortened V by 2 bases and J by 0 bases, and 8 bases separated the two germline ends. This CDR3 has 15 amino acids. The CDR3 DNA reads TGTGCCAGCAGTTACGACGCACTAGCCAAAAACATTCAGTACTTC. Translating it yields CASSYDALAKNIQYF.

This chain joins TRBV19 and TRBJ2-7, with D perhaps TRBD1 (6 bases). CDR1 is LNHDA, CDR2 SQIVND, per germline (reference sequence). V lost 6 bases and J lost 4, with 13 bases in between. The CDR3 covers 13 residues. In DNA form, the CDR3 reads TGTGCCAGTAGCCCCGGGACAATGTACGAGCAGTACTTC. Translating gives CASSPGTMYEQYF.

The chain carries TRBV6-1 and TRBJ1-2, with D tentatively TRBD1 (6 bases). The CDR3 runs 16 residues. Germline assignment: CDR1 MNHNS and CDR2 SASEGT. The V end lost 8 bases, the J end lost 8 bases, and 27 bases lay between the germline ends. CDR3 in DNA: TGTGCCAGCTCTATCGATAATGGGGGCGCGATACACGGCTACACCTTC. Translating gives CASSIDNGGAIHGYTF.

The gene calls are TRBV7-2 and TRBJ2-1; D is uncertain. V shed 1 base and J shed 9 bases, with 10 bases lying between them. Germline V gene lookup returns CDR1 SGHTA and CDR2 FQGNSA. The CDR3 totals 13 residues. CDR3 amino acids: CASSLGLSSEQFF. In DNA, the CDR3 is TGTGCCAGCAGCTTAGGACTCAGTTCTGAGCAGTTCTTC.